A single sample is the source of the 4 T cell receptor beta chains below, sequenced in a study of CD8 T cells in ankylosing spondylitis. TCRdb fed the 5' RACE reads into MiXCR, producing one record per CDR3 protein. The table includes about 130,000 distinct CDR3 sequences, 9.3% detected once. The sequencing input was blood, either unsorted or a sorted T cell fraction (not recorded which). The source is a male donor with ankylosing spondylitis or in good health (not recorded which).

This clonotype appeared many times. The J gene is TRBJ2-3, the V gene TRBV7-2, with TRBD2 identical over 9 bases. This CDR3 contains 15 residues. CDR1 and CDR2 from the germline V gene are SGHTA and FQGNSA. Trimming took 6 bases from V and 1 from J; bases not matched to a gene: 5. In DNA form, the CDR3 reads TGTGCCAGCAGGGCGAGGACTAGCGGCACAGATACGCAGTATTTT. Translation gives CASRARTSGTDTQYF.

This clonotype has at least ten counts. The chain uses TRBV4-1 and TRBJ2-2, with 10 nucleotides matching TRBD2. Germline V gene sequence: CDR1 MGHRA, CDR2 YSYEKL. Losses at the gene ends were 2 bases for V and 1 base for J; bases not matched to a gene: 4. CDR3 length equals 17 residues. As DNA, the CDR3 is TGCGCCAGCAGCCAACCACGGACTAGCGGGAACACCGGGGAGCTGTTTTTT. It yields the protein CASSQPRTSGNTGELFF.

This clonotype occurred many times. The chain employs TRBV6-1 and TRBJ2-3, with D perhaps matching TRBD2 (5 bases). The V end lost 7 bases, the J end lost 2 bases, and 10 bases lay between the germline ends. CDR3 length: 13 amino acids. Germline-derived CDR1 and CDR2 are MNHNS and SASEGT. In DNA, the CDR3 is TGTGCCAGCAAACGGGGATACACAGATACGCAGTATTTT. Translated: CASKRGYTDTQYF.

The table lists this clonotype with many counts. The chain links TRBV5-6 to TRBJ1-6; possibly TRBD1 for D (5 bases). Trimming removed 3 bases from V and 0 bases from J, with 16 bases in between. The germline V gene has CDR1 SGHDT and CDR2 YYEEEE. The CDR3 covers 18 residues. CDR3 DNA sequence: TGTGCCAGCAGCTCGGTGGGGGAGACCGCCTCCTATAATTCACCCCTCCACTTT. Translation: CASSSVGETASYNSPLHF.